One sample yielded the 2 T cell receptor beta chains listed below, sequenced in a study of long-term antiretroviral therapy in people with HIV. They ran version v3.0 of the immunoSEQ assay at survey level. Repertoires were generated with immunoSEQ multiplex PCR, while TCRdb's copy carries only in-frame clones and drops some. The sample yields 38,000 or so clones, 80% seen once. The source was unsorted PBMCs, collected 1.5 years after starting antiretroviral therapy. These receptors were obtained from a man in his late teens or twenties with HIV.

The chain employs TRBV7-8 and TRBJ1-4, with a tentative D call TRBD1 (5 bases). V lost 1 base and J lost 3, with 15 bases in between. The CDR3 runs to 17 residues. Germline loops: CDR1 SGHVS, CDR2 FQNEAQ. The CDR3 bases are TGTGCCAGCAGCTTAGGCCAAGGGACGAGAGCTAATGAAAAACTGTTTTTT. Its translation: CASSLGQGTRANEKLFF.

The J gene is TRBJ2-5, the V gene TRBV5-4; D could derive from TRBD1 or TRBD2 (5 bases each). The V end lost 5 bases, the J end lost 5 bases, and 19 bases lay between the germline ends. Germline V gives CDR1 SGHNT, CDR2 YYREEE (reference sequence). The CDR3 is made up of 15 amino acids. CDR3 residues: CASRAKGSIMETQYF. CDR3 nucleotide sequence: TGTGCCAGCAGGGCGAAGGGGAGCATTATGGAGACCCAGTACTTC.